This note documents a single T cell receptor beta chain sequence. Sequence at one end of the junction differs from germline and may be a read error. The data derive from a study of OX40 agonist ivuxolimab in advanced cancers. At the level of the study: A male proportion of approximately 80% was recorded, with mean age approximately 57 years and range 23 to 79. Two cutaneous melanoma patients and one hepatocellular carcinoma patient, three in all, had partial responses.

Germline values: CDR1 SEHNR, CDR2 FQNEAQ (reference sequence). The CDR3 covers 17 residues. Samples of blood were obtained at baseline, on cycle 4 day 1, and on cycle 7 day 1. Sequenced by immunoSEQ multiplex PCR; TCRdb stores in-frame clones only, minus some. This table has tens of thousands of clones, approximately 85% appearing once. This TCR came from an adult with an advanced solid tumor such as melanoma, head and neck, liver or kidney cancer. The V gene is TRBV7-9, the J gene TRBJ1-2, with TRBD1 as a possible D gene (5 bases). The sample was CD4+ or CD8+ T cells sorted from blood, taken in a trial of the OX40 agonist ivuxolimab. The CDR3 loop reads CASSQELLILGTYGYTF. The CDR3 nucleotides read TGCGCCAGCAGCCAAGAATTGCTAATTTTGGGGACCTATGGCTACACCTTC. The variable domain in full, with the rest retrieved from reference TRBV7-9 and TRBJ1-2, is DTGVSQNPRHKITKRGQNVTFRCDPISEHNRLYWYRQTLGQGPEFLTYFQNEAQLEKSRLLSDRFSAERPKGSFSTLEIQRTEQGDSAMYLCASSQELLILGTYGYTFGSGTRLTVV.